Presented here are 12 T cell receptor beta chains from one specimen sequenced in a study of shared clonotypes between healthy human individuals. This table comes from immunoSEQ multiplex PCR, and its TCRdb copy is limited to in-frame clones, with some not included. This table holds around 1 million clones, roughly 72% found once. Sequenced material: memory CD4+ T cells sorted from blood. The subset here: CD45RA-negative fraction. These receptor sequences come from a man aged 18 to 30 in good health.

The J gene is TRBJ1-4, the V gene TRBV5-6, with D hard to call. The germline CDR1 and CDR2 sequences are SGHDT and YYEEEE. V lost 0 bases to trimming and J lost 9 bases, with 18 bases between them. This CDR3 comprises 16 residues. The DNA of the CDR3 is TGTGCCAGCAGCTTGGGGAGGTCCGGGGTGGTGAAAAAACTGTTTTTT. The encoded protein is CASSLGRSGVVKKLFF.

This clone was detected only once. The genes are TRBV6-5 and TRBJ2-4, with D tentatively TRBD1 (5 bases). The CDR3 consists of 12 residues. Germline-derived CDR1 and CDR2 are MNHEY and SVGAGI. The V end lost 4 bases, the J end lost 7 bases, and 8 bases lay between the germline ends. The CDR3 here is CASSSRQNIQYF. CDR3 in DNA: TGTGCCAGCAGTTCGCGACAGAACATTCAGTACTTC.

The CDR3, as DNA: TGTGCCTGGAGTTTACAGGCGCCCGAGCAGTACTTC. Amino acid sequence: CAWSLQAPEQYF. The genes are TRBV30 and TRBJ2-7, with D possibly being TRBD1 (5 bases). This CDR3 spans 12 amino acids. The V end lost 2 bases, the J end lost 6 bases, and 11 bases lay between the germline ends. CDR1 is GTSNPN, CDR2 SVGIG, per germline (reference sequence).

The chain couples TRBV6-1 to TRBJ1-1, with TRBD1 matching over 8 bases. The CDR3 has 14 amino acids. The J segment lost 4 bases and the V segment lost 6 bases, leaving 7 bases of the junction unmatched. CDR1 is MNHNS and CDR2 is SASEGT in the germline V gene. DNA for the CDR3: TGTGCCAGCAGGGACAGGGCCAGAGGCACTGAAGCTTTCTTT. Translating gives CASRDRARGTEAFF.

The chain joins TRBV13 to TRBJ2-1; a weak D match, TRBD1 (6 bases). In germline, CDR1 is PRHDT, CDR2 FYEKMQ (reference sequence). The germline V and J ends were trimmed by 3 bases and 9 bases, with 15 bases remaining between them. CDR3 length: 14 amino acids. DNA for the CDR3: TGTGCCAGCAGCTTCGACAGGTCAGTCGGTGAGCAGTTCTTC. It is translated as CASSFDRSVGEQFF.

As concerns this clone: Other nucleotide sequences in the sample specify the same CDR3. The CDR3 loop is CASRRQGAFSYEQYF. CDR3 sequence (DNA): TGTGCCAGCAGAAGACAGGGGGCTTTTTCATACGAGCAGTACTTC. The chain recombines TRBV28 with TRBJ2-7, with 10 bases aligning to TRBD1. CDR3 length: 15 amino acids. J lost 4 bases, V lost 6 bases, and 9 bases had no gene match. In germline, CDR1 is MDHEN, CDR2 SYDVKM.

CDR3 nucleotide sequence: TGTGCCAGCAGTGAAGTGGGACCTGGAAACACCATATATTTT. Its protein is CASSEVGPGNTIYF. The chain has TRBV6-1 and TRBJ1-3; D is perhaps TRBD1 (5 bases). Germline CDR1 and CDR2: MNHNS and SASEGT. The CDR3 extends over 14 amino acids. Trimming took off 1 base at V and 2 bases at J, with 6 bases between the two ends.

The chain employs TRBV28 and TRBJ2-1; D is uncertain. The CDR3 is 13 amino acids. Germline-derived CDR1 and CDR2 are MDHEN and SYDVKM. V gave up 3 bases and J gave up 2 bases, with 5 bases separating them. The CDR3 DNA is TGTGCCAGCAGTTTGGGTGCCTACAATGAGCAGTTCTTC. Its protein product is CASSLGAYNEQFF.

The chain recombines TRBV4-1 with TRBJ1-6; TRBD1 matches 7 bases. CDR1 and CDR2 (germline): MGHRA, YSYEKL. The junction had 7 bases not matched to a gene; V was cut back by 2 bases and J by 6 bases. This CDR3 spans 16 amino acids. CDR3 in amino acids: CASSQLTGVSNSPLHF. The CDR3 DNA is TGCGCCAGCAGCCAACTAACAGGGGTTTCTAATTCACCCCTCCACTTT.

The rearrangement uses TRBV5-4 and TRBJ2-6; the D gene could be TRBD1 or TRBD2 (6 bases each). CDR3 length: 18 residues. V was pared by 6 bases and J by 1 base, with 20 bases between. CDR1 and CDR2 from the germline V gene are SGHNT and YYREEE (reference sequence). The CDR3 sequence: CASTPNSGAGSGANVLTF. The CDR3, as DNA: TGTGCCAGCACCCCCAATTCGGGGGCAGGGTCTGGGGCCAACGTCCTGACTTTC.

The rearrangement links TRBV5-4 to TRBJ1-1, with D possibly matching TRBD1 (6 bases). The V gene's germline CDR1 is SGHNT and CDR2 YYREEE (reference sequence). This CDR3 has 19 amino acids. The germline V and J ends were trimmed by 4 bases and 0 bases, with 25 bases remaining between them. The CDR3 DNA reads as TGTGCCAGCAGCCCTACAACAGGGTTTATCCTTCTAATGAACACTGAAGCTTTCTTT. Encoded protein: CASSPTTGFILLMNTEAFF.

The chain couples TRBV10-3 to TRBJ2-1; 7 bases map to TRBD2. The germline V gene encodes CDR1 ENHRY and CDR2 SYGVKD. V was clipped by 7 bases and J by 8 bases; unmatched bases: 17. This CDR3 is 16 amino acids long. CDR3 in amino acids: CAIIVGREASSYEQFF. CDR3 sequence (DNA): TGTGCCATCATCGTTGGTCGGGAGGCGTCTTCTTATGAGCAGTTCTTC.